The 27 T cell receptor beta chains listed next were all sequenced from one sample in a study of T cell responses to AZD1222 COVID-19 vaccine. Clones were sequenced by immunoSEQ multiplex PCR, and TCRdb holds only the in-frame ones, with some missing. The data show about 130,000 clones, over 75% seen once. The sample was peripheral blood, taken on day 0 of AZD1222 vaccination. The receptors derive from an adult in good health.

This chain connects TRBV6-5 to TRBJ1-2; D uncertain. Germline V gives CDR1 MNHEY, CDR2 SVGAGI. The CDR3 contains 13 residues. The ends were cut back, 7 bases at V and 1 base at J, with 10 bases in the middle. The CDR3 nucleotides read TGTGCCAGCACCACGGGCAGTAACTATGGCTACACCTTC. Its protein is CASTTGSNYGYTF.

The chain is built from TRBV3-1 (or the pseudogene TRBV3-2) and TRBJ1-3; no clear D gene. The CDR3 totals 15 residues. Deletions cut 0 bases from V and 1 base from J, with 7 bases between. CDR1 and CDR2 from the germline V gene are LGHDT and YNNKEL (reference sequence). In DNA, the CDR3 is TGTGCCAGCAGCCAAGAAATGGTTTCTGGAAACACCATATATTTT. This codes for CASSQEMVSGNTIYF.

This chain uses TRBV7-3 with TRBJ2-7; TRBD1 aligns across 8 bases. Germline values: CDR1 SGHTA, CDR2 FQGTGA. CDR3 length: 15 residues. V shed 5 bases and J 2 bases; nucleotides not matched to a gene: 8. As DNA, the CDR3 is TGTGCCAGCAGCCCATCTCCGGACAGGGCCTACGAGCAGTACTTC. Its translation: CASSPSPDRAYEQYF.

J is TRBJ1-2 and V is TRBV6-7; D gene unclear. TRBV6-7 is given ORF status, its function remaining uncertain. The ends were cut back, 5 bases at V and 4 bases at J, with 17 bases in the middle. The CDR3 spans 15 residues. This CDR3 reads CASSPLWGRIYGYTF. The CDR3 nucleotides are TGTGCCAGCAGTCCCCTTTGGGGTAGGATCTATGGCTACACCTTC.

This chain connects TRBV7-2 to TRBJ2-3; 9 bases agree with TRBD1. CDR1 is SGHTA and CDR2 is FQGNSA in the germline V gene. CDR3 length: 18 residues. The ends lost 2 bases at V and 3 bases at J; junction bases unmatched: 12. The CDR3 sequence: CASSLYPTGQGTTDTQYF. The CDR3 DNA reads TGTGCCAGCAGCTTATACCCAACCGGACAGGGGACAACAGATACGCAGTATTTT.

The CDR3 DNA reads TGTGCCAGTAGTTACTTTGGTGAAAGACCGACGCTCTCTGGAAACACCATATATTTT. Translation: CASSYFGERPTLSGNTIYF. The chain joins TRBV19 to TRBJ1-3; D unresolved. CDR1 is LNHDA, CDR2 SQIVND, per germline (reference sequence). The ends were cut back, 5 bases at V and 0 bases at J, with 23 bases in the middle. The CDR3 loop spans 19 amino acids.

CDR3 loop: CASSEPRDGLSNTEAFF. CDR3 nucleotide sequence: TGTGCCAGCAGTGAGCCCCGGGACGGACTTTCGAACACTGAAGCTTTCTTT. The chain recombines TRBV9 with TRBJ1-1; weak D call: TRBD1 (5 bases). The V end lost 5 bases, the J end lost 1 base, and 21 bases lay between the germline ends. The CDR3 covers 17 residues. CDR1 and CDR2 from the germline V gene are SGDLS and YYNGEE. The full variable domain, its missing parts supplied by reference TRBV9 and TRBJ1-1, is DSGVTQTPKHLITATGQRVTLRCSPRSGDLSVYWYQQSLDQGLQFLIQYYNGEERAKGNILERFSAQQFPDLHSELNLSSLELGDSALYFCASSEPRDGLSNTEAFFGQGTRLTVV.

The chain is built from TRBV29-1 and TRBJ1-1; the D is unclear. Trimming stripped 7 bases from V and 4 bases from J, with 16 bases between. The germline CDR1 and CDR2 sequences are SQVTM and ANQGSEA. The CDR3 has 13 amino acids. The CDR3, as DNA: TGCAGCGGCGGACGCGACTTGGGCACTGAAGCTTTCTTT. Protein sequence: CSGGRDLGTEAFF.

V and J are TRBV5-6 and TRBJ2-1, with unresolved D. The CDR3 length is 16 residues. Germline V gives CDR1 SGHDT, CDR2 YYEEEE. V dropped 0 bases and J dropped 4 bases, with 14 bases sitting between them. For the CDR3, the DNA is TGTGCCAGCAGCTTGGGACTCGACCCACTTTACAATGAGCAGTTCTTC. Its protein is CASSLGLDPLYNEQFF.

CDR3 sequence reads: CASSLQGAVGELFF. CDR3 nucleotide sequence: TGTGCCAGCAGCTTACAGGGGGCGGTCGGGGAGCTGTTTTTT. V gene TRBV5-6 combines with J gene TRBJ2-2; 9 bases agree with TRBD1. This CDR3 has 14 residues. J lost 7 bases, V lost 2 bases, and 3 bases had no gene match. Germline V gene data show CDR1 as SGHDT and CDR2 as YYEEEE.

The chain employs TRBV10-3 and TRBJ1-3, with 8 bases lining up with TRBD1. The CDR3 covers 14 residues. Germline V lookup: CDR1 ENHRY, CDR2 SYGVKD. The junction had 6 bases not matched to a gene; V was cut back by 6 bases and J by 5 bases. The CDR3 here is CAIRETGVRNTIYF. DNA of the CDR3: TGTGCCATCAGAGAGACAGGGGTTAGAAACACCATATATTTT.

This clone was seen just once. The CDR3 region is CASSLGMMEGSPLHF. DNA of the CDR3: TGTGCCAGCAGTTTAGGAATGATGGAGGGCTCACCCCTCCACTTT. This rearrangement joins TRBV6-2 or TRBV6-3 to TRBJ1-6; D is undetermined. The CDR3 has 15 residues. The V and J ends lost 4 bases and 10 bases respectively, with 17 bases between them. CDR1 is MNHEY, CDR2 SVGEGT, per germline.

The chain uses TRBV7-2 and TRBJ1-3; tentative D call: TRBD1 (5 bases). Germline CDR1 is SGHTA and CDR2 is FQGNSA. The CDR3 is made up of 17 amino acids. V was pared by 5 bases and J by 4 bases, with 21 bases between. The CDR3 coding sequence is TGTGCCAGCAGCCCGGTTGTAGGGGCCTTTACCGGAAACACCATATATTTT. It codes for CASSPVVGAFTGNTIYF. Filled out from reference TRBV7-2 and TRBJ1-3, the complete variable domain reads GAGVSQSPSNKVTEKGKDVELRCDPISGHTALYWYRQSLGQGLEFLIYFQGNSAPDKSGLPSDRFSAERTGGSVSTLTIQRTQQEDSAVYLCASSPVVGAFTGNTIYFGEGSWLTVV.

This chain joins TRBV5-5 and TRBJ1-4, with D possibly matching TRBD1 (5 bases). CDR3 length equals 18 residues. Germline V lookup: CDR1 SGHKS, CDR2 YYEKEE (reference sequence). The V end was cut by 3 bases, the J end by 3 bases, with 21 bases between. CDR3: CASSSGFRVPTSNEKLFF. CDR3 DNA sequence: TGTGCCAGCAGCTCGGGTTTCAGGGTACCTACCTCTAATGAAAAACTGTTTTTT.

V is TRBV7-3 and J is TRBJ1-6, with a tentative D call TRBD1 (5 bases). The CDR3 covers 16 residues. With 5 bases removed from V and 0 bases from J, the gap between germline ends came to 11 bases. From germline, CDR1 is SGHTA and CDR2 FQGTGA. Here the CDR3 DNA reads TGTGCCAGCAGCGCCCGGGGGGGCTCCTATAATTCACCCCTCCACTTT. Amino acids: CASSARGGSYNSPLHF.

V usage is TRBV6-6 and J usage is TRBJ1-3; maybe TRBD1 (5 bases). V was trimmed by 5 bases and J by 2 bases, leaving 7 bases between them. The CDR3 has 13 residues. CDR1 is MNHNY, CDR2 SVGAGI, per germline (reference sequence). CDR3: CASSGGAGNTIYF. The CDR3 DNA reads TGTGCCAGCAGTGGGGGGGCTGGAAACACCATATATTTT.

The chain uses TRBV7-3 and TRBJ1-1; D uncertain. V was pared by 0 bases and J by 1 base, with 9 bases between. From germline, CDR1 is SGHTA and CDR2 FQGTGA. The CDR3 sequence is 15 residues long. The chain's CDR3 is CASSLTGVKNTEAFF. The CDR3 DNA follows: TGTGCCAGCAGCTTAACCGGGGTGAAGAACACTGAAGCTTTCTTT.

The CDR3 sequence is CASSPPWAATSSYNSPLHF. The CDR3 DNA follows: TGTGCCAGCAGCCCCCCTTGGGCGGCAACGAGCTCCTATAATTCACCCCTCCACTTT. The gene calls are TRBV3-1 (or the pseudogene TRBV3-2) and TRBJ1-6; D uncertain. The germline V gene encodes CDR1 LGHDT and CDR2 YNNKEL (reference sequence). V lost 4 bases to trimming and J lost 0 bases, with 19 bases between them. The CDR3 runs to 19 residues.

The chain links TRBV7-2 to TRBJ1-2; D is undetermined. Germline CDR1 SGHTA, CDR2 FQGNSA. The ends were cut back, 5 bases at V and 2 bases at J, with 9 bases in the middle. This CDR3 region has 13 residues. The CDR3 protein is CASSLQRNYGYTF. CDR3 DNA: TGTGCCAGCAGCCTCCAGAGAAACTATGGCTACACCTTC.

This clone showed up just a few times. CDR3 coding DNA: TGCGCCAGCAGCCAAGATCCGGACAGGGCGGGTCTGTTCTTC. It codes for CASSQDPDRAGLFF. The chain is built from TRBV4-3 and TRBJ2-1; 8 bases fit TRBD1. J was trimmed by 15 bases and V by 0 bases; bases with no gene match: 10. The CDR3 is made up of 14 amino acids. The germline V gene encodes CDR1 LGHNA and CDR2 YSLEER.

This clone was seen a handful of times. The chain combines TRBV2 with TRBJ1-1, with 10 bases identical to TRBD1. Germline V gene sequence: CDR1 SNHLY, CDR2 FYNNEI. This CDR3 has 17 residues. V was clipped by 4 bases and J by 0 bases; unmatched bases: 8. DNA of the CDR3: TGTGCCAGCAGTGGCGGACAGGGGGTAACAATGAACACTGAAGCTTTCTTT. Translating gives CASSGGQGVTMNTEAFF. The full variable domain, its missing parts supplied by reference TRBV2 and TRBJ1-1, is EPEVTQTPSHQVTQMGQEVILRCVPISNHLYFYWYRQILGQKVEFLVSFYNNEISEKSEIFDDQFSVERPDGSNFTLKIRSTKLEDSAMYFCASSGGQGVTMNTEAFFGQGTRLTVV.

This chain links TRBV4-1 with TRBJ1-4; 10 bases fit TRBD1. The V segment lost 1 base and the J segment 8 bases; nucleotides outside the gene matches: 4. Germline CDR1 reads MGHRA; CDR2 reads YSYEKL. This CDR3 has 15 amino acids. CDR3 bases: TGCGCCAGCAGCCAAGCCGGGACAGGGGAGGAAAAACTGTTTTTT. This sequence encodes CASSQAGTGEEKLFF.

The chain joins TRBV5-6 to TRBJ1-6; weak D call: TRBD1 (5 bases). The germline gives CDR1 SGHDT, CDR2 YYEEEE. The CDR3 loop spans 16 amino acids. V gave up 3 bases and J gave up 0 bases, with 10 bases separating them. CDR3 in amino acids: CASSSGPSSYNSPLHF. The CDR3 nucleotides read TGTGCCAGCAGCTCAGGGCCTAGCTCCTATAATTCACCCCTCCACTTT.

The DNA for the CDR3 is TGTGCCAGCAGGGCTCTGTGGGGGAGCTCTGGGGCCAACGTCCTGACTTTC. Translating it yields CASRALWGSSGANVLTF. The chain is built from TRBV28 and TRBJ2-6; possibly TRBD1 or TRBD2 for D (5 bases each). Germline lookup yields CDR1 MDHEN and CDR2 SYDVKM. Between the trimmed V and J ends, which lost 6 bases and 0 bases, there was a span of 15 bases. The CDR3 contains 17 residues.

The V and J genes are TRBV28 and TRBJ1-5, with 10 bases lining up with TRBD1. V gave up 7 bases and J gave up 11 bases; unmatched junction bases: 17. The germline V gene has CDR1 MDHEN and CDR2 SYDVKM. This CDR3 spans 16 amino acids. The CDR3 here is CASKIREGQGTMAQHF. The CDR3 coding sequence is TGTGCCAGCAAGATACGAGAGGGACAGGGGACGATGGCCCAGCATTTT.

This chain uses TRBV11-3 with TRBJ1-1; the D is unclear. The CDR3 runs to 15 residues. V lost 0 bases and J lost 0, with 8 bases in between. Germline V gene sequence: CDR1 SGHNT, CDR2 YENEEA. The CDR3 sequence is CASSLDGGLNTEAFF. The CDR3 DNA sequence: TGTGCCAGCAGCTTAGATGGTGGATTGAACACTGAAGCTTTCTTT.

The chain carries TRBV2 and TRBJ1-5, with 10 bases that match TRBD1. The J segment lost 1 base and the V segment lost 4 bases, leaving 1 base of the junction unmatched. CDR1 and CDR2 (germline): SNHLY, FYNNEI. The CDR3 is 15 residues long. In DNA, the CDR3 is TGTGCCAGCAGTGGACAGGGGGCGAGCAATCAGCCCCAGCATTTT. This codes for CASSGQGASNQPQHF.